This TCR beta chain was profiled in a study of CD8 T cells in Susac syndrome. The CDR3 is 16 amino acids. Germline CDR1 reads SGHNT; CDR2 reads YYREEE (reference sequence). The V and J ends lost 0 bases and 4 bases respectively, with 16 bases between them. TEMRA cells were FACS-enriched, and CD8+ and CD4+ T cells were isolated negatively. RNA totalling roughly 0.45 to 1 ug underwent reverse transcription with random hexamers. TCRdb independently ran MiXCR on the immunoSEQ multiplex PCR reads; one entry per CDR3 protein. The sample holds 300,000 or so distinct CDR3 sequences; 90% to 95% are singletons and the top ten take over 0.065%.

The receptor comes from a human donor with multiple sclerosis. V gene TRBV5-4 combines with J gene TRBJ2-5; D possibly corresponds to TRBD2 (7 bases). Specimen: CD4+ T cells from PBMCs. In DNA, the CDR3 is TGTGCCAGCAGCTTGGGTGGGGGGGCTTCCTTAGAGACCCAGTACTTC. It encodes CASSLGGGASLETQYF. Full variable domain (missing parts from reference TRBV5-4 and TRBJ2-5): ETGVTQSPTHLIKTRGQQVTLRCSSQSGHNTVSWYQQALGQGPQFIFQYYREEENGRGNFPPRFSGLQFPNYSSELNVNALELDDSALYLCASSLGGGASLETQYFGPGTRLLVL.